This TCR beta chain was captured by sequencing in a study of T cell responses to AZD1222 COVID-19 vaccine. Profiled with immunoSEQ multiplex PCR; TCRdb holds only in-frame clones, not every one. Altogether 130,000 to 150,000 clones are present, approximately 90% being singletons, with the ten largest covering more than 1.5%. The study, taken as a whole, reports: Spike-wide coverage was observed for vaccine-associated CD4 TCRs, with dominant responses at 160-218 and 743-854. Most donors were white British and more were female, and clonal diversity was possibly underestimated.

On this clone: What it binds is not known.

Analysis merged second doses at about 4 or about 12 weeks. The sequencing used peripheral blood, collected 28 days after the second AZD1222 dose. This sequence originates from an adult who received the AZD1222 COVID-19 vaccine.

The CDR3 DNA follows: TGTGCCAGCAGTGAACCGGACAGGGAGGAGGATGAAAAACTGTTTTTT. It specifies CASSEPDREEDEKLFF. This chain connects TRBV2 to TRBJ1-4; 8 bases match TRBD1. J was trimmed by 6 bases and V by 2 bases; bases with no gene match: 8. The CDR3 sequence is 16 residues long. The germline gives CDR1 SNHLY, CDR2 FYNNEI.